One sample yielded the 16 T cell receptor beta chains listed below, sequenced in a study of neurological immune-mediated disorders. TCRdb itself ran the 5' RACE reads through MiXCR, one entry per CDR3 protein. The sample lists about 46,000 distinct CDR3 sequences; 3% were seen once. The specimen sequenced was PBMCs. Receptors originate from a woman in her forties or fifties with multiple sclerosis.

This clonotype occurred many times. The chain recombines TRBV21-1 with TRBJ1-5. TRBV21-1 constitutes a pseudogene. This CDR3 has 18 amino acids. CDR3 sequence (DNA): TGTGCCAGCAGCAAAATCCATGCTAGTCCGGTTAGCAATCAGCCCCAGCATTTT. It encodes CASSKIHASPVSNQPQHF.

The rearrangement joins TRBV7-9 to TRBJ2-4; TRBD1 matches at 10 bases. The CDR3 length is 15 residues. V lost 6 bases, J lost 5 bases, and 7 bases stayed unmatched. Germline CDR1 SEHNR, CDR2 FQNEAQ (reference sequence). CDR3 region: CASSRPTGGQNIQYF. CDR3 DNA: TGTGCCAGCAGTCGTCCGACAGGGGGCCAAAACATTCAGTACTTC.

This clonotype was seen repeatedly, ten times or more. This chain links TRBV5-1 with TRBJ2-3, with TRBD2 matching over 15 bases. Germline CDR1 and CDR2: SGHRS and YFSETQ. V was clipped by 3 bases and J by 2 bases; unmatched bases: 7. The CDR3 extends over 18 amino acids. The CDR3 bases are TGCGCCAGCAGCTACCCGGGACTAGCGGGAGGAGCCACAGATACGCAGTATTTT. Encoded protein: CASSYPGLAGGATDTQYF.

At least ten counts were recorded for this clonotype. This chain uses TRBV7-8 with TRBJ2-1, with D perhaps assigned TRBD1 or TRBD2 (5 bases each). Germline V CDR1 and CDR2: SGHVS, FQNEAQ. V dropped 1 base and J dropped 2 bases, with 9 bases sitting between them. This CDR3 contains 15 residues. CDR3 DNA sequence: TGTGCCAGCAGCTTAGTTGGGGGAACCTACAATGAGCAGTTCTTC. Translating it yields CASSLVGGTYNEQFF.

The rearrangement links TRBV6-6 to TRBJ2-5, with unresolved D. CDR3 length equals 10 residues. The ends were cut back, 3 bases at V and 8 bases at J, with 4 bases in the middle. Germline CDR1 is MNHNY and CDR2 is SVGAGI (reference sequence). In nucleotides, the CDR3 is TGTGCCAGCAGTTATACTACCCAGTACTTC. Protein product: CASSYTTQYF.

This clonotype was seen ten or more times. This chain uses TRBV20-1 with TRBJ1-5; 12 nucleotides line up with TRBD1. Germline-derived CDR1 and CDR2 are DFQATT and SNEGSKA (reference sequence). Trimming at V came to 1 base and at J to 5 bases, leaving 9 bases not matched to a gene. CDR3 size: 17 residues. CDR3 nucleotides: TGCAGTGCTAGAGTGTCGGTGGGACAGGGGGCGTATCAGCCCCAGCATTTT. Protein sequence: CSARVSVGQGAYQPQHF.

The table lists this clonotype with many counts. The rearrangement joins TRBV5-6 to TRBJ2-1, with 8 bases identical to TRBD2. The CDR3 length is 14 residues. V lost 0 bases, J lost 9 bases, and 5 bases stayed unmatched. Germline CDR1 and CDR2: SGHDT and YYEEEE. CDR3 DNA sequence: TGTGCCAGCAGCTTGGTCACTAGCGGAACTGAGCAGTTCTTC. This translates into CASSLVTSGTEQFF.

This clonotype was recorded many times. The chain has TRBV20-1 and TRBJ2-1; 8 nucleotides line up with TRBD2. Trimming cost V 5 bases and J 9 bases; bases outside gene matches: 12. The CDR3 totals 14 residues. CDR1 DFQATT and CDR2 SNEGSKA come from the germline V gene (reference sequence). In DNA, the CDR3 is TGCAGTGCTCCCCCCGGGGGGGGTTATGCTGAGCAGTTCTTC. This sequence encodes CSAPPGGGYAEQFF.

This clonotype was counted many times. This chain connects TRBV5-1 to TRBJ2-1; D is unclear. V was shortened by 1 base and J by 3 bases, with 11 bases between the two germline ends. This CDR3 is built from 15 residues. Germline V CDR1 and CDR2: SGHRS, YFSETQ. The CDR3 here is CASSLRSFDYNEQFF. In DNA form, the CDR3 reads TGCGCCAGCAGCTTGAGGAGCTTCGACTACAATGAGCAGTTCTTC. Based on the CDR3 plus reference TRBV5-1 and TRBJ2-1, the full variable domain is KAGVTQTPRYLIKTRGQQVTLSCSPISGHRSVSWYQQTPGQGLQFLFEYFSETQRNKGNFPGRFSGRQFSNSRSEMNVSTLELGDSALYLCASSLRSFDYNEQFFGPGTRLTVL.

This clonotype appeared many times. The chain has TRBV5-1 and TRBJ2-3; D is unresolved. CDR1 and CDR2 from the germline V gene are SGHRS and YFSETQ. The CDR3 length is 14 residues. V lost 0 bases to trimming and J lost 2 bases, with 7 bases between them. In DNA form, the CDR3 reads TGCGCCAGCAGCTTGGGCAGTACCACAGATACGCAGTATTTT. It codes for CASSLGSTTDTQYF.

Many counts were recorded for this clonotype. The chain couples TRBV20-1 to TRBJ2-1, with D perhaps matching TRBD1 (6 bases). Germline lookup yields CDR1 DFQATT and CDR2 SNEGSKA (reference sequence). V shed 6 bases and J shed 0 bases, with 15 bases lying between them. The CDR3 runs to 15 residues. The CDR3 coding sequence is TGCAGTGCCCCTGGGGGCAGGGACTCCTACAATGAGCAGTTCTTC. This gives the protein CSAPGGRDSYNEQFF.

In this sample, this clonotype turned up many times. This rearrangement joins TRBV14 to TRBJ1-1; tentative D call: TRBD1 (6 bases). Trimming stripped 4 bases from V and 8 bases from J, with 14 bases between. The germline V gene has CDR1 SGHDN and CDR2 FVKESK. The CDR3 extends over 13 amino acids. The CDR3 bases are TGTGCCAGCAGCCTAGACCAGACAGGAGAAGCTTTCTTT. This codes for CASSLDQTGEAFF.

This clonotype showed up many times. The rearrangement uses TRBV5-1 and TRBJ2-7, with 9 bases matching TRBD1. This CDR3 spans 14 amino acids. The germline V gene encodes CDR1 SGHRS and CDR2 YFSETQ. V lost 2 bases to trimming and J lost 5 bases; unmatched junction nucleotides: 5. CDR3 sequence: CASSFGTGSDEQYF. CDR3 DNA sequence: TGCGCCAGCAGCTTCGGGACAGGGAGCGACGAGCAGTACTTC.

This clonotype was picked up many times. The chain uses TRBV5-1 and TRBJ2-5; 8 bases match TRBD2. CDR1 and CDR2 (germline): SGHRS, YFSETQ. Losses at the gene ends were 1 base for V and 3 bases for J; bases not matched to a gene: 5. CDR3 size: 15 residues. The CDR3 loop is CASSLNGGAEETQYF. The CDR3 nucleotides are TGCGCCAGCAGCTTGAACGGGGGGGCCGAAGAGACCCAGTACTTC.

This clonotype has just a few counts. One end of the junction is discordant with germline, which a read error may explain. The rearrangement joins TRBV19 to TRBJ2-3; D call uncertain. The CDR3 is made up of 12 amino acids. Germline V gives CDR1 LNHDA, CDR2 SQIVND (reference sequence). The CDR3 region is CDSSTSADTQYF. The CDR3 DNA reads as TGTGACAGTAGTACATCAGCAGATACGCAGTATTTT.

Ten or more counts support this clonotype. The rearrangement uses TRBV7-2 and TRBJ1-6; D remains unclear. Germline V CDR1 and CDR2: SGHTA, FQGNSA. The CDR3 runs to 12 residues. V gave up 2 bases and J gave up 14 bases, with 10 bases separating them. CDR3 sequence (DNA): TGTGCCAGCAGCTTAAACGATCGGGCCCTCCACTTT. As protein: CASSLNDRALHF. The complete variable domain, with remaining parts taken from reference TRBV7-2 and TRBJ1-6, reads GAGVSQSPSNKVTEKGKDVELRCDPISGHTALYWYRQSLGQGLEFLIYFQGNSAPDKSGLPSDRFSAERTGGSVSTLTIQRTQQEDSAVYLCASSLNDRALHFGNGTRLTVT.